The 31 T cell receptor beta chains below come from one sample, sequenced in a study of technical replicates of blood from a handful of donors (TCRdb year 2017). The method was the immunoSEQ multiplex PCR assay. The clones in this table, taken by TCRdb from immuneACCESS, are in-frame only. Not every clone is retained; where verified, under half of the shortfall comes from an unresolved V gene, and the cause of the rest is unknown. This sample lists 70,000 to 85,000 clones; about 95% were detected once. Roughly 0.24% of the sample is held by the ten biggest clonotypes. The sequenced sample consisted of T cells isolated from PBMCs. These receptor sequences come from a human donor in good health.

This clone has just one count. The gene calls are TRBV4-1 and TRBJ2-6; no clear D. The CDR3 has 19 residues. Germline V gene sequence: CDR1 MGHRA, CDR2 YSYEKL. Trimming pared 0 bases from V and 0 bases from J, leaving 15 bases between. The CDR3 bases are TGCGCCAGCAGCCAAGAATCCTATTTTGAACTCTCTGGGGCCAACGTCCTGACTTTC. Residues: CASSQESYFELSGANVLTF.

V and J are TRBV27 and TRBJ2-7; the match to TRBD2 covers 7 bases. V gave up 4 bases and J gave up 0 bases; unmatched junction bases: 9. There are 16 residues in the CDR3. Germline values: CDR1 MNHEY, CDR2 SMNVEV (reference sequence). The CDR3 here is CASSSLLASSSYEQYF. The CDR3, as DNA: TGTGCCAGCAGTTCCCTACTAGCGTCTAGCTCCTACGAGCAGTACTTC.

The rearrangement uses TRBV6-4 and TRBJ2-3; 14 nucleotides match TRBD2. The CDR3 sequence is 15 residues long. The germline CDR1 and CDR2 sequences are MRHNA and SNTAGT. V lost 3 bases, J lost 4 bases, and 0 bases stayed unmatched. CDR3 protein: CASSETSGGADTQYF. The CDR3 nucleotides are TGTGCCAGCAGTGAGACTAGCGGGGGGGCAGATACGCAGTATTTT.

The chain employs TRBV2 and TRBJ1-1; D gene uncertain. Trimming took off 6 bases at V and 2 bases at J, with 10 bases between the two ends. Per germline, CDR1 SNHLY and CDR2 FYNNEI. CDR3 length: 13 residues. The CDR3 is CASRRESNTEAFF. CDR3 DNA: TGTGCCAGCAGGAGGGAATCTAACACTGAAGCTTTCTTT.

The V call is TRBV6-1, the J call TRBJ1-2, with D perhaps matching TRBD1 (5 bases). This CDR3 has 14 residues. Looked up from germline, CDR1 is MNHNS and CDR2 is SASEGT. V was clipped by 0 bases and J by 6 bases, with 11 bases between them. The DNA for the CDR3 is TGTGCCAGCAGTGAAGCCGGCAGGGCAAATGGCTACACCTTC. It encodes CASSEAGRANGYTF.

This chain uses TRBV4-1 with TRBJ1-1; the D is unclear. Looked up from germline, CDR1 is MGHRA and CDR2 is YSYEKL. The CDR3 is 15 residues long. Trimming removed 0 bases from V and 4 bases from J, with 12 bases in between. The CDR3 sequence is CASSQDWHASTEAFF. CDR3 bases: TGCGCCAGCAGCCAAGATTGGCACGCCTCCACTGAAGCTTTCTTT.

The chain joins TRBV5-1 to TRBJ2-1, with 10 bases matching TRBD2. The germline gives CDR1 SGHRS, CDR2 YFSETQ. Trimming cost V 0 bases and J 6 bases; bases outside gene matches: 6. There are 16 residues in the CDR3. In DNA, the CDR3 is TGCGCCAGCAGCTTGGCGGCTAGCGGGGGTCTCAATGAGCAGTTCTTC. Its translation is CASSLAASGGLNEQFF.

J is TRBJ1-5 and V is TRBV6-6; D not certain. Germline-derived CDR1 and CDR2 are MNHNY and SVGAGI (reference sequence). V was cut by 7 bases and J by 3 bases, with 16 bases left in between. The CDR3 sequence is 15 residues long. The CDR3 coding sequence is TGTGCCAGCAAATCTGAACAGTCCCTCAATCAGCCCCAGCATTTT. Protein: CASKSEQSLNQPQHF.

This chain uses TRBV27 with TRBJ1-5; no definite D call. Germline CDR1 and CDR2: MNHEY and SMNVEV (reference sequence). Trimming took off 6 bases at V and 1 base at J, with 7 bases between the two ends. The CDR3 sequence is 13 residues long. DNA for the CDR3: TGTGCCAGCAGGACGGGGAGCAATCAGCCCCAGCATTTT. Translating gives CASRTGSNQPQHF.

The J gene is TRBJ2-7, the V gene TRBV4-1; no definite D call. The CDR3 loop spans 15 amino acids. Trimming removed 2 bases from V and 1 base from J, with 12 bases in between. Germline CDR1 MGHRA, CDR2 YSYEKL. The CDR3 sequence: CASSQRDTPSYEQYF. The CDR3 coding sequence is TGCGCCAGCAGCCAACGCGACACACCTTCCTACGAGCAGTACTTC.

The V call is TRBV10-1, the J call TRBJ2-1; 10 bases line up with TRBD2. V was clipped by 6 bases and J by 4 bases; unmatched bases: 6. This CDR3 comprises 15 residues. Germline lookup yields CDR1 WNHNN and CDR2 SYGVQD (reference sequence). The CDR3 DNA follows: TGCGCCAGCAGCAAAGGACTAGCGGCATACAATGAGCAGTTCTTC. Amino acids: CASSKGLAAYNEQFF.

V and J are TRBV19 and TRBJ1-5, with D possibly TRBD1 on 5 matching bases. The CDR3 runs to 15 residues. The germline V gene encodes CDR1 LNHDA and CDR2 SQIVND (reference sequence). Deletions cut 7 bases from V and 3 bases from J, with 16 bases between. Written as DNA, the CDR3 is TGTGCCAGTAACGAAAGAGGGACTCCCAATCAGCCCCAGCATTTT. As protein: CASNERGTPNQPQHF.

This clone was counted a few times. This chain links TRBV11-3 with TRBJ2-2; no definite D call. V was cut by 5 bases and J by 5 bases, with 6 bases left in between. The CDR3 spans 12 residues. The germline V gene encodes CDR1 SGHNT and CDR2 YENEEA. CDR3 residues: CASSPATGELFF. The CDR3 coding sequence is TGTGCCAGCAGCCCAGCGACCGGGGAGCTGTTTTTT.

J is TRBJ2-7 and V is TRBV4-1; D remains unclear. The germline CDR1 and CDR2 sequences are MGHRA and YSYEKL. V was shortened by 3 bases and J by 0 bases, with 9 bases between the two germline ends. This CDR3 has 14 amino acids. The chain's CDR3 is CASSHKESSYEQYF. CDR3 in DNA: TGCGCCAGCAGCCATAAGGAGAGCTCCTACGAGCAGTACTTC.

The chain couples TRBV28 to TRBJ1-5; maybe TRBD1 (6 bases). Germline V gives CDR1 MDHEN, CDR2 SYDVKM. The CDR3 length is 16 residues. Trimming removed 2 bases from V and 1 base from J, with 12 bases in between. The CDR3 nucleotides read TGTGCCAGCAGTTTAAAGCAGGGGTCGAGCAATCAGCCCCAGCATTTT. Its translation is CASSLKQGSSNQPQHF.

This clone was recorded only once. V and J are TRBV4-1 and TRBJ2-1, with TRBD2 identical over 7 bases. The trim removed 4 bases at V and 5 bases at J, leaving 14 bases unmatched. The CDR3 is made up of 17 amino acids. The germline V gene encodes CDR1 MGHRA and CDR2 YSYEKL. The CDR3 sequence is CASSPPSGGVSNNEQFF. As DNA, the CDR3 is TGCGCCAGCAGCCCCCCCAGTGGGGGGGTGAGCAACAATGAGCAGTTCTTC.

This chain joins TRBV7-9 and TRBJ1-4; D might be TRBD1 (5 bases). The CDR3 runs to 16 residues. Germline V gives CDR1 SEHNR, CDR2 FQNEAQ (reference sequence). The DNA of the CDR3 is TGTTCTACGAGTCCCGGGGGAGGCGCAACTAATGAAAAACTGTTTTTT. It is translated as CSTSPGGGATNEKLFF.

This clone has a single count. The V gene is TRBV27, the J gene TRBJ2-3; 8 bases are a match to TRBD1. Losses at the gene ends were 5 bases for V and 2 bases for J; bases not matched to a gene: 6. Looked up from germline, CDR1 is MNHEY and CDR2 is SMNVEV (reference sequence). The CDR3 contains 15 residues. CDR3 region: CASSGQGFLTDTQYF. The CDR3 DNA reads as TGTGCCAGCAGTGGACAGGGATTCCTCACAGATACGCAGTATTTT.

The J gene is TRBJ1-1, the V gene TRBV5-5; the D is unclear. The V gene's germline CDR1 is SGHKS and CDR2 YYEKEE (reference sequence). CDR3 length equals 15 residues. V shed 1 base and J shed 1 base, with 11 bases lying between them. CDR3 sequence: CASSLRAGENTEAFF. CDR3 DNA: TGTGCCAGCAGCTTGAGGGCCGGGGAGAACACTGAAGCTTTCTTT.

This sequence joins TRBV28 and TRBJ1-6, with 7 bases matching TRBD1. The V and J ends lost 3 bases and 10 bases, in that order; junction bases with no gene match: 9. The germline CDR1 and CDR2 sequences are MDHEN and SYDVKM. This CDR3 has 15 residues. The DNA for the CDR3 is TGTGCCAGCAGTTTCGGGACAGCAAGGCACTCACCCCTCCACTTT. Protein sequence: CASSFGTARHSPLHF.

This rearrangement joins TRBV19 to TRBJ2-5; D uncertain. Germline values: CDR1 LNHDA, CDR2 SQIVND (reference sequence). Trimming left V 4 bases short and J 0 bases short, with 9 bases between. This CDR3 contains 14 residues. The CDR3 sequence: CASSRRRDQETQYF. DNA of the CDR3: TGTGCCAGTAGTAGGAGACGGGACCAAGAGACCCAGTACTTC.

The chain recombines TRBV5-1 with TRBJ2-7; 11 bases fit TRBD1. V trimming: 7 bases; J trimming: 6 bases; junction bases outside the gene matches: 9. Looked up from germline, CDR1 is SGHRS and CDR2 is YFSETQ. The CDR3 has 14 amino acids. CDR3 bases: TGCGCCAGCGCCCGACGGACAGGGGGCAGCGAGCAGTACTTC. It is translated as CASARRTGGSEQYF.

The chain has TRBV7-9 and TRBJ1-1; TRBD1 matches at 8 bases. V lost 3 bases to trimming and J lost 0 bases; unmatched junction nucleotides: 9. The CDR3 loop spans 17 amino acids. CDR1 and CDR2 from the germline V gene are SEHNR and FQNEAQ (reference sequence). The CDR3 nucleotides are TGTGCCAGCAGCTTCGGACAGGGACCTCCTATGAACACTGAAGCTTTCTTT. Its translation: CASSFGQGPPMNTEAFF.

This chain connects TRBV6-1 to TRBJ1-2; 9 nucleotides align to TRBD1. V was clipped by 1 base and J by 8 bases; unmatched bases: 2. CDR1 and CDR2 from the germline V gene are MNHNS and SASEGT. This CDR3 has 13 residues. CDR3 residues: CASSEGTGVGYTF. For the CDR3, the DNA is TGTGCCAGCAGTGAAGGGACAGGGGTCGGCTACACCTTC.

This rearrangement joins TRBV5-1 to TRBJ2-7; D is uncertain. Germline CDR1 is SGHRS and CDR2 is YFSETQ. The CDR3 has 14 residues. The V end was cut by 3 bases, the J end by 0 bases, with 10 bases between. The CDR3 coding sequence is TGCGCCAGCAGCTCCCAGGAAAGCTCCTACGAGCAGTACTTC. The encoded protein is CASSSQESSYEQYF.

The chain combines TRBV6-5 with TRBJ1-5; D is undetermined. Trimming removed 0 bases from V and 5 bases from J, with 8 bases in between. This CDR3 comprises 14 residues. CDR1 MNHEY and CDR2 SVGAGI come from the germline V gene. The DNA for the CDR3 is TGTGCCAGCAGTTACTCGGCCGGGTATCAGCCCCAGCATTTT. As protein: CASSYSAGYQPQHF.

V is TRBV5-6 and J is TRBJ2-5; 7 bases are a match to TRBD1. With V trimmed by 4 bases and J by 5 bases, 5 bases remained unmatched. This CDR3 spans 13 amino acids. Germline loops: CDR1 SGHDT, CDR2 YYEEEE. The CDR3 loop reads CASSGDREETQYF. The CDR3 DNA follows: TGTGCCAGCAGCGGAGACAGGGAGGAGACCCAGTACTTC.

V usage is TRBV28 and J usage is TRBJ2-7, with 9 bases lining up with TRBD1. Germline loops: CDR1 MDHEN, CDR2 SYDVKM. The CDR3 runs 14 residues. J gave up 2 bases and V 6 bases, and 5 bases lay outside the gene matches. Here the CDR3 DNA reads TGTGCCAGCAGAACCGGGACAGGGACCTACGAGCAGTACTTC. It is translated as CASRTGTGTYEQYF.

V is TRBV4-1 and J is TRBJ2-7, with TRBD1 matching 9 bases. Unmatched junction bases numbered 13, after V lost 6 bases and J lost 7 bases. This CDR3 has 15 amino acids. CDR1 and CDR2 (germline): MGHRA, YSYEKL. The CDR3 protein is CASRHLLGTGSEQYF. In DNA, the CDR3 is TGCGCCAGCAGGCATCTTTTAGGGACAGGGTCGGAGCAGTACTTC.

The CDR3 here is CASSPGEWLTGELFF. The CDR3 bases are TGTGCCAGCAGCCCAGGGGAATGGTTGACCGGGGAGCTGTTTTTT. The rearrangement links TRBV11-2 to TRBJ2-2, with TRBD1 as a possible D gene (6 bases). This CDR3 contains 15 residues. CDR1 and CDR2 from the germline V gene are SGHAT and FQNNGV. The germline V and J ends were trimmed by 5 bases and 5 bases, with 15 bases remaining between them.

The chain recombines TRBV10-1 with TRBJ2-5; 7 bases are a match to TRBD2. This CDR3 region has 14 residues. Trimming took 6 bases from V and 5 from J; bases not matched to a gene: 9. CDR1 WNHNN and CDR2 SYGVQD come from the germline V gene (reference sequence). CDR3 bases: TGCGCCAGCAGCCCGGCGGGGGTCTGGGAGACCCAGTACTTC. This encodes CASSPAGVWETQYF.